The 31 T cell receptor beta chains presented below share a single source sample, sequenced in a study of control samples from healthy donors and cancer patients (TCRdb year 2020). Library generation was performed with the immunoSEQ multiplex PCR assay. TCRdb provides this immuneACCESS table in a form limited to in-frame rearrangements. Some clones are lacking; in checked studies, under half of them reflect an unresolved V gene, and why the rest are absent is not known. The sample contains roughly 450,000 clones, about nine tenths of them found a single time. Around 6.4% of the sample belongs to the ten largest clones. Material: PBMCs. The receptor source for this set is a man aged 40-49 years with head and neck cancer.

The chain employs TRBV9 and TRBJ1-1; D is ambiguous. The germline V gene has CDR1 SGDLS and CDR2 YYNGEE. The CDR3 is made up of 15 amino acids. The V end was cut by 3 bases, the J end by 3 bases, with 15 bases between. CDR3: CASSASSNAYTEAFF. In DNA, the CDR3 is TGTGCCAGCAGCGCCTCGAGCAACGCGTACACTGAAGCTTTCTTT.

This chain connects TRBV28 to TRBJ2-3; D gene ambiguous. The CDR3 has 13 residues. CDR1 and CDR2 (germline): MDHEN, SYDVKM. Trimming removed 3 bases at V and 6 bases at J, with 10 bases between. The CDR3 DNA is TGTGCCAGCAGTTTCCGGCTGGGGGATACGCAGTATTTT. Residues: CASSFRLGDTQYF.

In DNA form, the CDR3 reads TGTGCCAGCACCCACTATAACACCGGGGAGCTGTTTTTT. As protein: CASTHYNTGELFF. The chain is built from TRBV27 and TRBJ2-2, with unresolved D. V dropped 7 bases and J dropped 2 bases, with 8 bases sitting between them. The germline V gene encodes CDR1 MNHEY and CDR2 SMNVEV (reference sequence). CDR3 size: 13 residues.

The chain joins TRBV10-3 to TRBJ1-5; D not resolved. V lost 2 bases and J 4 bases, leaving 18 bases between the germline ends. Germline lookup yields CDR1 ENHRY and CDR2 SYGVKD. The CDR3 is 17 residues long. DNA of the CDR3: TGTGCCATCAGTGAGGCCGCCAGGTCGGGGTTTAATCAGCCCCAGCATTTT. It specifies CAISEAARSGFNQPQHF.

V usage is TRBV5-5 and J usage is TRBJ2-7; D is perhaps TRBD2 (6 bases). Germline CDR1 is SGHKS and CDR2 is YYEKEE (reference sequence). CDR3 length: 13 residues. Trimming shortened V by 4 bases and J by 9 bases, and 17 bases separated the two germline ends. The CDR3 DNA reads as TGTGCCAGCAGCCCGGAGGTTAGGAGGGGGCAGTACTTC. Translation gives CASSPEVRRGQYF.

This clone occurred a few times. The V gene is TRBV19, the J gene TRBJ2-7; the D gene is possibly TRBD1 (6 bases). CDR3 length: 13 residues. The V gene's germline CDR1 is LNHDA and CDR2 SQIVND (reference sequence). Between the trimmed V and J ends, which lost 6 bases and 3 bases, there was a span of 12 bases. CDR3 loop: CASSKGQNYEQYF. CDR3 in DNA: TGTGCCAGTAGCAAAGGACAGAACTACGAGCAGTACTTC. The complete variable domain, with remaining parts taken from reference TRBV19 and TRBJ2-7, reads DGGITQSPKYLFRKEGQNVTLSCEQNLNHDAMYWYRQDPGQGLRLIYYSQIVNDFQKGDIAEGYSVSREKKESFPLTVTSAQKNPTAFYLCASSKGQNYEQYFGPGTRLTVT.

The rearrangement joins TRBV4-2 to TRBJ2-3, with D tentatively TRBD1 or TRBD2 (6 bases each). CDR3 length equals 16 residues. V shed 1 base and J shed 3 bases, with 14 bases lying between them. Germline values: CDR1 LGHNA, CDR2 YNFKEQ. The CDR3 DNA follows: TGTGCCAGCAGCCAAGCCGGGGGCCAGACAACAGATACGCAGTATTTT. It encodes CASSQAGGQTTDTQYF.

This chain uses TRBV3-1 (or the pseudogene TRBV3-2) with TRBJ2-7, with a tentative D call TRBD2 (5 bases). With 1 base removed from V and 2 bases from J, the gap between germline ends came to 12 bases. This CDR3 region has 15 residues. The germline gives CDR1 LGHDT, CDR2 YNNKEL (reference sequence). The CDR3 here is CASSQVSRGTYEQYF. The CDR3 DNA reads as TGTGCCAGCAGCCAAGTCAGCCGGGGAACCTACGAGCAGTACTTC.

A note on this clone: The sample contains more than one DNA sequence encoding this CDR3. V gene TRBV6-5 combines with J gene TRBJ1-1, with D unresolved. CDR3 length: 12 residues. The V end lost 2 bases, the J end lost 4 bases, and 5 bases lay between the germline ends. CDR1 is MNHEY and CDR2 is SVGAGI in the germline V gene. The CDR3 DNA is TGTGCCAGCAGTTACGGCGGCACTGAAGCTTTCTTT. It specifies CASSYGGTEAFF.

The V and J genes are TRBV7-3 and TRBJ2-3; D uncertain. Trimming removed 2 bases from V and 6 bases from J, with 12 bases in between. The CDR3 consists of 14 residues. CDR1 SGHTA and CDR2 FQGTGA come from the germline V gene. The CDR3 here is CASSLEGLGDTQYF. For the CDR3, the DNA is TGTGCCAGCAGCTTAGAAGGATTAGGGGATACGCAGTATTTT.

The chain carries TRBV4-2 and TRBJ2-4; tentative D call: TRBD2 (6 bases). V lost 1 base and J lost 1, with 11 bases in between. The CDR3 extends over 16 amino acids. The germline CDR1 and CDR2 sequences are LGHNA and YNFKEQ. The CDR3, as DNA: TGTGCCAGCAGCCAAGGGGGGGTACAGGCCAAAAACATTCAGTACTTC. As protein: CASSQGGVQAKNIQYF.

The genes are TRBV28 and TRBJ1-2; D uncertain. V was cut by 4 bases and J by 3 bases, with 9 bases left in between. This CDR3 spans 13 amino acids. The germline CDR1 and CDR2 sequences are MDHEN and SYDVKM. CDR3 DNA: TGTGCCAGCAGTTACCGGGTCGACTATGGCTACACCTTC. It yields the protein CASSYRVDYGYTF.

V is TRBV5-1 and J is TRBJ1-1, with D unclear. Trimming took 4 bases from V and 1 from J, leaving 5 bases between them. Germline-derived CDR1 and CDR2 are SGHRS and YFSETQ. The CDR3 is 12 residues long. The CDR3 loop reads CASSPENTEAFF. As DNA, the CDR3 is TGCGCCAGCAGCCCCGAGAACACTGAAGCTTTCTTT.

This chain connects TRBV5-1 to TRBJ2-7; tentatively, D is TRBD1 or TRBD2 (5 bases each). There are 14 residues in the CDR3. Between the trimmed V and J ends, which lost 5 bases and 4 bases, there was a span of 16 bases. CDR1 is SGHRS and CDR2 is YFSETQ in the germline V gene. CDR3 in DNA: TGCGCCAGCAGTACTGCCGGGACGGATTACGAGCAGTACTTC. Translated: CASSTAGTDYEQYF. Full variable domain (rest looked up from reference TRBV5-1 and TRBJ2-7): KAGVTQTPRYLIKTRGQQVTLSCSPISGHRSVSWYQQTPGQGLQFLFEYFSETQRNKGNFPGRFSGRQFSNSRSEMNVSTLELGDSALYLCASSTAGTDYEQYFGPGTRLTVT.

J is TRBJ2-2 and V is TRBV6-6; 8 bases match TRBD1. The V gene's germline CDR1 is MNHNY and CDR2 SVGAGI (reference sequence). The junction had 3 bases not matched to a gene; V was cut back by 4 bases and J by 5 bases. The CDR3 totals 14 residues. This chain's CDR3 is CASSWTGKTGELFF. The CDR3 nucleotides are TGTGCCAGCAGTTGGACAGGGAAAACCGGGGAGCTGTTTTTT.

The V and J genes are TRBV15 and TRBJ1-5; 8 bases map to TRBD1. Per germline, CDR1 LNHNV and CDR2 YYDKDF (reference sequence). This CDR3 comprises 14 residues. The junction had 4 bases not matched to a gene; V was cut back by 3 bases and J by 6 bases. The CDR3 loop is CATSRGTGPQPQHF. The CDR3 DNA follows: TGTGCCACCAGCAGGGGGACAGGTCCTCAGCCCCAGCATTTT. Variable domain in full (rest from reference TRBV15 and TRBJ1-5): DAMVIQNPRYQVTQFGKPVTLSCSQTLNHNVMYWYQQKSSQAPKLLFHYYDKDFNNEADTPDNFQSRRPNTSFCFLDIRSPGLGDTAMYLCATSRGTGPQPQHFGDGTRLSIL.

The gene calls are TRBV4-1 and TRBJ1-4; the match to TRBD1 covers 8 bases. The CDR3 runs 16 residues. Germline V lookup: CDR1 MGHRA, CDR2 YSYEKL. With V trimmed by 6 bases and J by 4 bases, 10 bases remained unmatched. The CDR3 here is CASSPGTGVSNEKLFF. The CDR3 nucleotides read TGCGCCAGCAGTCCCGGGACAGGTGTCAGTAATGAAAAACTGTTTTTT.

This rearrangement joins TRBV19 to TRBJ2-1; 10 bases match TRBD1. Germline trimming cut 9 bases from V and 0 bases from J; bases unmatched to any gene: 5. CDR1 is LNHDA and CDR2 is SQIVND in the germline V gene (reference sequence). The CDR3 is 15 residues long. The CDR3 loop is CASTGQGSSYNEQFF. DNA of the CDR3: TGTGCCAGCACGGGACAGGGGAGCTCCTACAATGAGCAGTTCTTC.

This sequence joins TRBV5-1 and TRBJ2-5; no firm D call. This CDR3 is 15 amino acids long. Germline V CDR1 and CDR2: SGHRS, YFSETQ. The V end lost 0 bases, the J end lost 0 bases, and 9 bases lay between the germline ends. The CDR3 coding sequence is TGCGCCAGCAGCTTGGCGAGGCACAACCAAGAGACCCAGTACTTC. Amino acid sequence: CASSLARHNQETQYF. Drawing the rest from reference TRBV5-1 and TRBJ2-5, the complete variable domain is KAGVTQTPRYLIKTRGQQVTLSCSPISGHRSVSWYQQTPGQGLQFLFEYFSETQRNKGNFPGRFSGRQFSNSRSEMNVSTLELGDSALYLCASSLARHNQETQYFGPGTRLLVL.

This chain links TRBV9 with TRBJ2-1; D ambiguous. Germline V gene sequence: CDR1 SGDLS, CDR2 YYNGEE. CDR3 length: 17 residues. Trimming removed 0 bases at V and 0 bases at J, with 13 bases between. The CDR3 is CASSVGPTASSYNEQFF. The CDR3 nucleotides read TGTGCCAGCAGCGTAGGACCCACCGCCAGCTCCTACAATGAGCAGTTCTTC.

This rearrangement joins TRBV24-1 to TRBJ2-2, with D hard to call. The CDR3 length is 14 residues. Per the germline V gene, CDR1 is KGHDR and CDR2 is SFDVKD. Trimming took off 4 bases at V and 5 bases at J, with 10 bases between the two ends. CDR3 DNA sequence: TGTGCCACCAGTGACCGGCTAGGGACCGGGGAGCTGTTTTTT. Translation: CATSDRLGTGELFF.

This CDR3 is CASSLDLGTAYEQYF. Written as DNA, the CDR3 is TGTGCCAGCAGCTTAGACTTAGGGACAGCCTACGAGCAGTACTTC. The V call is TRBV7-2, the J call TRBJ2-7; 7 bases line up with TRBD1. This CDR3 is built from 15 residues. Germline V CDR1 and CDR2: SGHTA, FQGNSA. The V gene end was trimmed by 1 base and the J gene end by 2 bases; junction bases not matched to a gene: 5.

The gene calls are TRBV5-1 and TRBJ2-7; 7 bases align to TRBD2. This CDR3 has 16 amino acids. The V segment lost 3 bases and the J segment 2 bases; nucleotides outside the gene matches: 11. Germline CDR1 and CDR2: SGHRS and YFSETQ. The CDR3 DNA is TGCGCCAGCAGCTCGGCCCTAGGGCGGGAGCCCTACGAGCAGTACTTC. Its translation is CASSSALGREPYEQYF.

The genes are TRBV19 and TRBJ1-2, with 12 bases lining up with TRBD1. The CDR3 covers 15 residues. Germline-derived CDR1 and CDR2 are LNHDA and SQIVND (reference sequence). V lost 5 bases to trimming and J lost 3 bases; unmatched junction nucleotides: 4. The chain's CDR3 is CASSSGTGGDYGYTF. The CDR3 DNA follows: TGTGCCAGTAGTTCTGGGACAGGGGGCGACTATGGCTACACCTTC.

The chain carries TRBV11-2 and TRBJ2-7, with D maybe TRBD1 (6 bases). The germline V gene has CDR1 SGHAT and CDR2 FQNNGV. This CDR3 spans 15 amino acids. The V gene lost 3 bases and the J gene lost 3 bases, with 15 bases spanning the gap. In DNA, the CDR3 is TGTGCCAGCAGCTTCGGACAGTCCTTTCACTACGAGCAGTACTTC. Translated: CASSFGQSFHYEQYF. Using reference TRBV11-2 and TRBJ2-7 for the parts outside the CDR3, the full variable domain is EAGVAQSPRYKIIEKRQSVAFWCNPISGHATLYWYQQILGQGPKLLIQFQNNGVVDDSQLPKDRFSAERLKGVDSTLKIQPAKLEDSAVYLCASSFGQSFHYEQYFGPGTRLTVT.

The gene calls are TRBV7-9 and TRBJ1-2; 9 nucleotides line up with TRBD1. The germline CDR1 and CDR2 sequences are SEHNR and FQNEAQ (reference sequence). The CDR3 loop spans 15 amino acids. V gave up 7 bases and J gave up 6 bases; unmatched junction bases: 12. CDR3 nucleotide sequence: TGTGCCAGCACCACGATCACAGGGGGCATCGATGGCTACACCTTC. This sequence encodes CASTTITGGIDGYTF.

The chain has TRBV24-1 and TRBJ2-3, with 11 positions matching TRBD2. Germline trimming cut 5 bases from V and 2 bases from J; bases unmatched to any gene: 2. Germline loops: CDR1 KGHDR, CDR2 SFDVKD. CDR3 size: 15 residues. This CDR3 reads CATSASGGHTDTQYF. In nucleotides, the CDR3 is TGTGCCACCAGTGCTAGCGGGGGGCACACAGATACGCAGTATTTT.

This chain connects TRBV28 to TRBJ2-7, with 10 positions matching TRBD1. Germline assignment: CDR1 MDHEN and CDR2 SYDVKM. The V segment lost 8 bases and the J segment 4 bases; nucleotides outside the gene matches: 8. The CDR3 spans 14 residues. CDR3 sequence reads: CASGGWDRGYEQYF. The CDR3 DNA reads TGTGCCAGCGGGGGTTGGGACAGGGGTTACGAGCAGTACTTC.

The rearrangement uses TRBV7-8 and TRBJ2-7; D call uncertain. This CDR3 spans 12 amino acids. Germline-derived CDR1 and CDR2 are SGHVS and FQNEAQ. V lost 7 bases, J lost 1 base, and 8 bases lay in between. The CDR3 sequence is CASTGISYEQYF. The CDR3 nucleotides read TGTGCCAGCACTGGGATATCCTACGAGCAGTACTTC.

The chain employs TRBV6-5 and TRBJ2-7; D not resolved. Looked up from germline, CDR1 is MNHEY and CDR2 is SVGAGI. V lost 4 bases and J 5 bases, leaving 18 bases between the germline ends. This CDR3 comprises 15 residues. DNA for the CDR3: TGTGCCAGCAGTTTATCGGGCCTAGGTCGGAACGAGCAGTACTTC. Encoded protein: CASSLSGLGRNEQYF.

The chain joins TRBV28 to TRBJ2-3, with D hard to call. This CDR3 contains 14 residues. Between the trimmed V and J ends, which lost 6 bases and 3 bases, there was a span of 13 bases. Germline values: CDR1 MDHEN, CDR2 SYDVKM. As DNA, the CDR3 is TGTGCCAGCAGCTCCCTCGGCCCGACAGATACGCAGTATTTT. Translated, it gives CASSSLGPTDTQYF.